Presented here are 9 T cell receptor beta chains from one specimen sequenced in a study of CD8 T cells in ankylosing spondylitis. TCRdb processed the 5' RACE reads anew with MiXCR; each CDR3 protein has one entry. Of about 240,000 distinct CDR3 sequences detected, under 30% appear once; the ten largest clones hold 0.5% to 0.75%. Sample: blood, either unsorted or a sorted T cell fraction (not recorded which). These receptors came from a male donor with ankylosing spondylitis or in good health (not recorded which).

This chain joins TRBV12-3 or TRBV12-4 and TRBJ1-4; weak D call: TRBD1 (6 bases). Trimming removed 5 bases at V and 8 bases at J, with 12 bases between. The CDR3 is 13 amino acids. Here the CDR3 DNA reads TGTGCCAGCAGTGTAGGACAGCTCGAAAAACTGTTTTTT. This codes for CASSVGQLEKLFF.

This clonotype was seen ten or more times. The chain is built from TRBV27 and TRBJ2-3, with D possibly being TRBD2 (7 bases). The CDR3 runs to 18 residues. With 1 base removed from V and 2 bases from J, the gap between germline ends came to 19 bases. Germline-derived CDR1 and CDR2 are MNHEY and SMNVEV (reference sequence). In nucleotides, the CDR3 is TGTGCCAGCAGTTTATTATTGTACGGGGGGCCCTACACAGATACGCAGTATTTT. It encodes CASSLLLYGGPYTDTQYF.

The V gene is TRBV19, the J gene TRBJ2-3, with 10 bases identical to TRBD2. The CDR3 covers 14 residues. Germline loops: CDR1 LNHDA, CDR2 SQIVND (reference sequence). The ends lost 9 bases at V and 5 bases at J; junction bases unmatched: 8. In nucleotides, the CDR3 is TGTGCCAGCAGGAGCGGGGGGGCCGGAGATACGCAGTATTTT. Translating it yields CASRSGGAGDTQYF. Full variable domain (rest looked up from reference TRBV19 and TRBJ2-3): DGGITQSPKYLFRKEGQNVTLSCEQNLNHDAMYWYRQDPGQGLRLIYYSQIVNDFQKGDIAEGYSVSREKKESFPLTVTSAQKNPTAFYLCASRSGGAGDTQYFGPGTRLTVL.

The genes are TRBV20-1 and TRBJ2-1; 7 bases align to TRBD2. The length of the CDR3 is 14 residues. The V segment lost 4 bases and the J segment 5 bases; nucleotides outside the gene matches: 8. Germline loops: CDR1 DFQATT, CDR2 SNEGSKA (reference sequence). CDR3 loop: CSANSGETNNEQFF. CDR3 coding DNA: TGCAGTGCTAACAGCGGGGAGACAAACAATGAGCAGTTCTTC.

The gene calls are TRBV9 and TRBJ2-1; 8 nucleotides line up with TRBD2. V lost 3 bases and J lost 7; bases outside the gene matches: 3. Germline CDR1 is SGDLS and CDR2 is YYNGEE. The CDR3 is made up of 13 amino acids. The CDR3 DNA reads TGTGCCAGCAGCGCGCGCGGGAGGAATGAGCAGTTCTTC. Translating gives CASSARGRNEQFF.

This clonotype was seen many times. V is TRBV20-1 and J is TRBJ2-2; 9 nucleotides align to TRBD1. Germline CDR1 is DFQATT and CDR2 is SNEGSKA (reference sequence). This CDR3 contains 16 residues. The V segment lost 5 bases and the J segment 4 bases; nucleotides outside the gene matches: 11. CDR3 bases: TGCAGTGCTGGGACAGGGTGGAGTAGAGGCACCGGGGAGCTGTTTTTT. Its translation is CSAGTGWSRGTGELFF.

A word on this clonotype: This sequence may be a read error, since a much larger clone differs from it by one base. This chain connects TRBV20-1 to TRBJ2-1, with 12 bases that match TRBD2. Germline values: CDR1 DFQATT, CDR2 SNEGSKA (reference sequence). The CDR3 spans 15 residues. V shed 3 bases, J shed 8 bases, and the junction held 8 bases outside the gene matches. CDR3 sequence reads: CSARATSGGYHEQFF. Written as DNA, the CDR3 is TGCAGTGCTAGGGCGACTAGCGGGGGATACCATGAGCAGTTCTTC.

The rearrangement links TRBV29-1 to TRBJ2-7, with a tentative D call TRBD1 (5 bases). Germline V gene lookup returns CDR1 SQVTM and CDR2 ANQGSEA. The length of the CDR3 is 14 residues. V lost 8 bases to trimming and J lost 0 bases, with 17 bases between them. CDR3 bases: TGCAGCTCTTGGGGCGGCAGAATCTCCTACGAGCAGTACTTC. It yields the protein CSSWGGRISYEQYF.

This chain uses TRBV6-1 with TRBJ1-1, with a weak D call TRBD1 (6 bases). CDR1 MNHNS and CDR2 SASEGT come from the germline V gene. The V end was cut by 5 bases, the J end by 6 bases, with 16 bases between. The CDR3 is made up of 14 amino acids. The CDR3 is CASSQGWVRAEAFF. The CDR3 DNA sequence: TGTGCCAGCAGTCAGGGGTGGGTTAGGGCTGAAGCTTTCTTT.